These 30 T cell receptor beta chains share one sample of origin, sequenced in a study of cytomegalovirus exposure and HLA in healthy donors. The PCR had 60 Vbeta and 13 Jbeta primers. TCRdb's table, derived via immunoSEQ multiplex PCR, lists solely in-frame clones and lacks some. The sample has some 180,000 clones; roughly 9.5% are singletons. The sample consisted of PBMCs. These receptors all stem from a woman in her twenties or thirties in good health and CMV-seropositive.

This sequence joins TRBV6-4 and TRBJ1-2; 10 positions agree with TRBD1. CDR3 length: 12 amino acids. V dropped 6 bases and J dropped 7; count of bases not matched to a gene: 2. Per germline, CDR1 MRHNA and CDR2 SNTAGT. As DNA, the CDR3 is TGTGCCAGCAGGGGACAGGGGCTTGGCTACACCTTC. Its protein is CASRGQGLGYTF.

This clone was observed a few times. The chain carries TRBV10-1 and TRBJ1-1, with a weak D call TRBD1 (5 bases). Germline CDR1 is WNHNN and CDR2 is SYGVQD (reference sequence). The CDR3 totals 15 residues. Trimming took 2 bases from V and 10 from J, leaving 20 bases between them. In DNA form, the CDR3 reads TGCGCCAGCAGTGAGACAGGTAGCAACCCTCTCGGAGCTTTCTTT. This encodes CASSETGSNPLGAFF.

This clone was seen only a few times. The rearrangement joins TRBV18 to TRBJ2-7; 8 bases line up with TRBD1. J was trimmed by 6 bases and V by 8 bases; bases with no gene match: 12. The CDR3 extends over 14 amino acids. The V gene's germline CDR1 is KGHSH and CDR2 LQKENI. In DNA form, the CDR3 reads TGTGCCAGCCCTGACAGGGGAATTATGTGCGAGCAGTACTTC. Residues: CASPDRGIMCEQYF.

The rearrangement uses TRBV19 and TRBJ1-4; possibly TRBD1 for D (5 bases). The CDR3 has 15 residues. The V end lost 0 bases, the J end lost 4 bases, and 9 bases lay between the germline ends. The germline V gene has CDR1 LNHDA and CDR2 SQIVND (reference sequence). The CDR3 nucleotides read TGTGCCAGTAGTATAGAGCCAGGGATTAATGAAAAACTGTTTTTT. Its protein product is CASSIEPGINEKLFF.

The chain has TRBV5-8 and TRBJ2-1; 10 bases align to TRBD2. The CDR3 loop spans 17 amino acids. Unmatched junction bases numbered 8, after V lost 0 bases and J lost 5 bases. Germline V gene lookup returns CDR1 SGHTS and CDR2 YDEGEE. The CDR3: CASSLGWASGSDNEQFF. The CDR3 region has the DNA TGTGCCAGCAGCTTGGGCTGGGCTAGCGGGAGCGACAATGAGCAGTTCTTC.

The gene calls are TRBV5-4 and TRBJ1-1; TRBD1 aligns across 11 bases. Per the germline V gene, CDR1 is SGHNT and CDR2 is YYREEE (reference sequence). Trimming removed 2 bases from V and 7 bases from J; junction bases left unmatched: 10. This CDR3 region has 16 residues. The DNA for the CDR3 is TGTGCCAGCAGCTTCCCGACCGGGACAGGGGGTAATGAAGCTTTCTTT. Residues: CASSFPTGTGGNEAFF.

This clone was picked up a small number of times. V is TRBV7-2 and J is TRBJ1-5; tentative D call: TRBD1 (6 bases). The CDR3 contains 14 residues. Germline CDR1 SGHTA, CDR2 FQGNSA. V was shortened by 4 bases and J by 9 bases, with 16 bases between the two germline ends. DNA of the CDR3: TGTGCCAGCAGCTCAACCCCAGGGGCCTCGCCCCAGCATTTT. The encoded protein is CASSSTPGASPQHF.

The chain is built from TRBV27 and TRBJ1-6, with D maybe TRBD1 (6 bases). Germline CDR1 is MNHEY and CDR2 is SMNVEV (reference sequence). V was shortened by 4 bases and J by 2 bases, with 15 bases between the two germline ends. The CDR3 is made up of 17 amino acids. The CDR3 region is CASSSKLTGTYNSPLHF. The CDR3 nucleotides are TGTGCCAGCAGTTCCAAACTCACAGGGACCTATAATTCACCCCTCCACTTT.

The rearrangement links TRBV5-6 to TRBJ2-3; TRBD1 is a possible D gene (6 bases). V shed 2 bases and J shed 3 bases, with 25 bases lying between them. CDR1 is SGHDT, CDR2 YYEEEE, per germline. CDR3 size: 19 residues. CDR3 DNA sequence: TGTGCCAGCAGCTTTTTCCTGGGGGCGCGGGTAGTAGGGACAGATACGCAGTATTTT. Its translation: CASSFFLGARVVGTDTQYF.

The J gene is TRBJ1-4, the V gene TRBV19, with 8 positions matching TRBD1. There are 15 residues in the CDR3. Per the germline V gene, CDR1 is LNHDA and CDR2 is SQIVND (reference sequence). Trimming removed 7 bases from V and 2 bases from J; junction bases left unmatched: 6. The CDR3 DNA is TGTGCCAGTAAGAGACAGGGGCCGACTAATGAAAAACTGTTTTTT. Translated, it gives CASKRQGPTNEKLFF.

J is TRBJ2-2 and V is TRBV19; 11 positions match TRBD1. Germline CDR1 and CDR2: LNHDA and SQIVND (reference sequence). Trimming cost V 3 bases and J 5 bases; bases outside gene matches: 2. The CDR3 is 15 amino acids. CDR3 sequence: CASSIRDRGTGELFF. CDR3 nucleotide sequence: TGTGCCAGTAGTATCCGGGACAGGGGGACCGGGGAGCTGTTTTTT.

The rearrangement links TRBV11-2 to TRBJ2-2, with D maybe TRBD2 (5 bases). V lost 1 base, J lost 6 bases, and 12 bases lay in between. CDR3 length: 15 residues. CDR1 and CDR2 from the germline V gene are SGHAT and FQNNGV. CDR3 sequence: CASSLGGLGSGELFF. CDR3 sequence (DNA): TGTGCCAGCAGCTTAGGAGGGCTGGGGTCCGGGGAGCTGTTTTTT.

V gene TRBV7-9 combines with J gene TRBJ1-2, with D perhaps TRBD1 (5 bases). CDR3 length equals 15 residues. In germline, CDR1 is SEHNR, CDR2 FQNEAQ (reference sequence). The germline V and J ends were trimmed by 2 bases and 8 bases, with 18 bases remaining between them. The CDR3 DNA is TGTGCCAGCAGCTTAAGTGTCGACGGGGGGGAAGGCTACACCTTC. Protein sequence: CASSLSVDGGEGYTF.

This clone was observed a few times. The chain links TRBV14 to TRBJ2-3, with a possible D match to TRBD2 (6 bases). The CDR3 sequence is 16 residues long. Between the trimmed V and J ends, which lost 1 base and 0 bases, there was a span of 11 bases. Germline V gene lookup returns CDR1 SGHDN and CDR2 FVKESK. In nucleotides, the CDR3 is TGTGCCAGCAGCCAAGGCAGGCTAGCGAGCACAGATACGCAGTATTTT. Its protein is CASSQGRLASTDTQYF.

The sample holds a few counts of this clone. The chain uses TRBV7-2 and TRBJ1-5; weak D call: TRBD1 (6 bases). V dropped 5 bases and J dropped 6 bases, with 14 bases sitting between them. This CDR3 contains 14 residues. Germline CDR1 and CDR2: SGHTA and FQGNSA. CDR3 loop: CASSPGGGGQPQHF. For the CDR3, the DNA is TGTGCCAGCAGCCCCGGAGGGGGGGGTCAGCCCCAGCATTTT.

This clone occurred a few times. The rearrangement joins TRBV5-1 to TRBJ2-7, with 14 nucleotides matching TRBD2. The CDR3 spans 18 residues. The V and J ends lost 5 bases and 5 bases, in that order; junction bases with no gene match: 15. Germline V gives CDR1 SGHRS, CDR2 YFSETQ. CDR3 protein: CASRVGTSGGSVGDEQYF. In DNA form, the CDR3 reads TGCGCCAGCAGGGTAGGGACTAGCGGGGGAAGTGTAGGAGACGAGCAGTACTTC.

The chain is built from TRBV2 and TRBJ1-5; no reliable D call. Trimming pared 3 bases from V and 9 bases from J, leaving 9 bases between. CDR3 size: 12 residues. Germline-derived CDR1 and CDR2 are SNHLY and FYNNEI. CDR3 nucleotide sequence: TGTGCCAGCAGTGATGAGGTTGCGCCCCAGCATTTT. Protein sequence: CASSDEVAPQHF.

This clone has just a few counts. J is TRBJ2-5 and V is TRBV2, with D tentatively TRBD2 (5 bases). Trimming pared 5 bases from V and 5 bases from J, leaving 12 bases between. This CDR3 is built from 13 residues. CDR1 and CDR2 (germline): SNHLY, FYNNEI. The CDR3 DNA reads TGTGCCAGCAGTTCCCTCCGAGGGGAGACCCAGTACTTC. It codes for CASSSLRGETQYF.

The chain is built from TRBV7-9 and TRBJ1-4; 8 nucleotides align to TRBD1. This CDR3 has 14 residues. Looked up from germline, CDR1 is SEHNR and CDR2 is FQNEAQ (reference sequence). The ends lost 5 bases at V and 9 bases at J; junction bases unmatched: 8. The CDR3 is CASSPDRAKQKLFF. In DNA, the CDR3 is TGTGCCAGCAGCCCGGACAGGGCCAAACAAAAACTGTTTTTT.

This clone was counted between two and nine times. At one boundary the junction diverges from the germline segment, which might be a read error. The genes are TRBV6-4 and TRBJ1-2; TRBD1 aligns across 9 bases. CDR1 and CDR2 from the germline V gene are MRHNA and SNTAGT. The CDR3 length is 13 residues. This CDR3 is CASSRTGDYGYPF. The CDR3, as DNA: TGTGCCAGCAGCCGGACAGGGGACTATGGCTACCCCTTC.

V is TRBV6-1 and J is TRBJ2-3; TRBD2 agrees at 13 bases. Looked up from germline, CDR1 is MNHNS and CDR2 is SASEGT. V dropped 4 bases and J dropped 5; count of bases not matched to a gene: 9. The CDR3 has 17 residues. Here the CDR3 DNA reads TGTGCCAGCAGTGCCCCCCGGACTAGCGGGGGAGGAGATACGCAGTATTTT. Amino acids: CASSAPRTSGGGDTQYF.

The CDR3 region is CATSRDIFGGTNEKLFF. DNA of the CDR3: TGTGCCACCAGCAGAGATATTTTCGGGGGAACTAATGAAAAACTGTTTTTT. This chain joins TRBV15 and TRBJ1-4; maybe TRBD1 (5 bases). The V end lost 0 bases, the J end lost 1 base, and 12 bases lay between the germline ends. Germline V CDR1 and CDR2: LNHNV, YYDKDF (reference sequence). The CDR3 has 17 amino acids.

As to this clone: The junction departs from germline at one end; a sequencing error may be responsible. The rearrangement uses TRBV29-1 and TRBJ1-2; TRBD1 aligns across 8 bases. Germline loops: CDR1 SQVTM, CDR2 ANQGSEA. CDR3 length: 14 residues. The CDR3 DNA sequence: TGCAGCGTTGAAGATCGCGGGACAGGCAATGGCTACTCCTTC. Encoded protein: CSVEDRGTGNGYSF.

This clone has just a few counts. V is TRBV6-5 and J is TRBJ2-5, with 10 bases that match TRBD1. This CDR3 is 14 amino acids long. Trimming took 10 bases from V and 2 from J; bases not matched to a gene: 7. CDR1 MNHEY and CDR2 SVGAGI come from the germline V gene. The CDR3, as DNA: TGTGCCACCCGGACAGGGGGGATTCAAGAGACCCAGTACTTC. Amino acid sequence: CATRTGGIQETQYF.

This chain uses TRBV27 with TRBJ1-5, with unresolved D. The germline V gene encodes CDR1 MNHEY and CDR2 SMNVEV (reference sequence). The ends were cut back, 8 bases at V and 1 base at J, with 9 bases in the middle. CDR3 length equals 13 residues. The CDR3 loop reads CASARRSNQPQHF. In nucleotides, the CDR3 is TGTGCCAGCGCCAGGAGGAGCAATCAGCCCCAGCATTTT.

As DNA, the CDR3 is TGCGCCAGCAGCTTGGGTTGGGACTATTATGAGCAGTTCTTC. Protein: CASSLGWDYYEQFF. The chain couples TRBV5-1 to TRBJ2-1; TRBD2 matches 7 bases. The germline V gene has CDR1 SGHRS and CDR2 YFSETQ. Trimming took 0 bases from V and 8 from J; bases not matched to a gene: 5. The CDR3 contains 14 residues.

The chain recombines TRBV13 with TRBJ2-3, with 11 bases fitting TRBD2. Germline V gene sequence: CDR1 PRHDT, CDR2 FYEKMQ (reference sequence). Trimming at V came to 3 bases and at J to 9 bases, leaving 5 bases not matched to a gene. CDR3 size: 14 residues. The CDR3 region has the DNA TGTGCCAGCAGCTTGTTACTAGCGGGAGACACGCAGTATTTT. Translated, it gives CASSLLLAGDTQYF. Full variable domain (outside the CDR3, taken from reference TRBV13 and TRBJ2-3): AAGVIQSPRHLIKEKRETATLKCYPIPRHDTVYWYQQGPGQDPQFLISFYEKMQSDKGSIPDRFSAQQFSDYHSELNMSSLELGDSALYFCASSLLLAGDTQYFGPGTRLTVL.

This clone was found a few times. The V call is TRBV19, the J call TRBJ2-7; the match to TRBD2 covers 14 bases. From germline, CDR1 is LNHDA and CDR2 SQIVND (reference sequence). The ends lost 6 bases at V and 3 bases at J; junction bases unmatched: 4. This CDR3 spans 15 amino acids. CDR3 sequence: CASSGGTSGSYEQYF. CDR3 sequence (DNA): TGTGCCAGTAGCGGCGGGACTAGCGGGAGCTACGAGCAGTACTTC.

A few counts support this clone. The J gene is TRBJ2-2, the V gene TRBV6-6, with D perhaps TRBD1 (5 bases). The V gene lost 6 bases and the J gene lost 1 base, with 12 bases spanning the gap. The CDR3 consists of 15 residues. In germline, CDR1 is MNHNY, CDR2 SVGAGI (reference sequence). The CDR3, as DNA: TGTGCCAGCAGGCCACCCGGACAGAACACCGGGGAGCTGTTTTTT. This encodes CASRPPGQNTGELFF.

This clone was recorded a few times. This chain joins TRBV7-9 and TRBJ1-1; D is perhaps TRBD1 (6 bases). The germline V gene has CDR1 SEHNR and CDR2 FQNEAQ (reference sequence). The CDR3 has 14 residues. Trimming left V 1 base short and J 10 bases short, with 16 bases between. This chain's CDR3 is CASSLETPGRGAFF. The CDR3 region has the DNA TGTGCCAGCAGCTTAGAGACGCCCGGCAGGGGAGCTTTCTTT.